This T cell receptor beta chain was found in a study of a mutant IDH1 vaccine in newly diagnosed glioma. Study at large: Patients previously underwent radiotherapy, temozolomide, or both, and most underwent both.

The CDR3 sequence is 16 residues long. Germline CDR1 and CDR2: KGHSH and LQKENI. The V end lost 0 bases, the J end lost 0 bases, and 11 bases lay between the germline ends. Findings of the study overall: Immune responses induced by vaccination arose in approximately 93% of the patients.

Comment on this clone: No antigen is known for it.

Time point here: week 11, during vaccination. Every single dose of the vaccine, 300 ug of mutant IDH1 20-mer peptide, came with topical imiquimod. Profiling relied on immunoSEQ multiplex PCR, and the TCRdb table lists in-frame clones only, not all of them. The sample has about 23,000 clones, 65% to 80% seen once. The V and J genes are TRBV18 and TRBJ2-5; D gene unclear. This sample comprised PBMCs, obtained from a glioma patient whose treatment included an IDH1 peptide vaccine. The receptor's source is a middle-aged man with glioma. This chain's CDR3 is CASSPPNNLYQETQYF. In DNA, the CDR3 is TGTGCCAGCTCACCACCGAACAATTTGTACCAAGAGACCCAGTACTTC.